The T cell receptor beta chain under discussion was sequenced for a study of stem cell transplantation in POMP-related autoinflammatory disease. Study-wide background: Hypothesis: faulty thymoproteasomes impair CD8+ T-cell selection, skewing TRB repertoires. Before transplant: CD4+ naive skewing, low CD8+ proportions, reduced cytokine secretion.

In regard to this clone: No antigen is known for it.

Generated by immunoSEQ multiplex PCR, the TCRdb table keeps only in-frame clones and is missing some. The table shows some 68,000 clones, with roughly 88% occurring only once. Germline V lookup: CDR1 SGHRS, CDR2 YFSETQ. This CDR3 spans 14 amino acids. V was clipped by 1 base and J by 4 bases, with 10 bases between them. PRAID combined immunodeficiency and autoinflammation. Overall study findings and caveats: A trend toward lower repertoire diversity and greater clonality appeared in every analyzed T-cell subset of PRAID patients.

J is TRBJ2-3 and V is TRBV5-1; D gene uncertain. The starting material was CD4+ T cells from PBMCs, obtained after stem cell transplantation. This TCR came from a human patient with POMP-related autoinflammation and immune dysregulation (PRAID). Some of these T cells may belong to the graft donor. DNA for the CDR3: TGCGCCAGCAGCTTGACAGCCGCGGCAGATACGCAGTATTTT. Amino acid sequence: CASSLTAAADTQYF. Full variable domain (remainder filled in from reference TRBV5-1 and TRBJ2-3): KAGVTQTPRYLIKTRGQQVTLSCSPISGHRSVSWYQQTPGQGLQFLFEYFSETQRNKGNFPGRFSGRQFSNSRSEMNVSTLELGDSALYLCASSLTAAADTQYFGPGTRLTVL.